The rows below give T cell receptor beta chains drawn from one sample of a study of vaccination and CD4 T cells after COVID-19. TCRdb called the PCR reads again in MiXCR, with one record for every CDR3 protein. The sample has approximately 17,000 distinct CDR3 sequences; more than 45% are singletons. Their antigens are not known. Source: CD4+ T cells from blood, cultured in vitro, taken about 7 months after SARS-CoV-2 vaccination. These receptors were collected from a human donor who had recovered from COVID-19. Both conserved end residues are trimmed from each CDR3. Each record gives: J gene, V gene, CDR3 protein.

j_call: TRBJ2-2; v_call: TRBV7-6; cdr3_aa: ASSSRARTSESTGELF
j_call: TRBJ1-2; v_call: TRBV19; cdr3_aa: ASSRHTGDYGYT
j_call: TRBJ1-1; v_call: TRBV7-9; cdr3_aa: ASSFGGDTEAF
j_call: TRBJ2-3; v_call: TRBV20-1; cdr3_aa: SARDTGTGGGTDTQY
j_call: TRBJ2-3; v_call: TRBV6-1; cdr3_aa: ASSQSYKDTQY
j_call: TRBJ2-1; v_call: TRBV6-5; cdr3_aa: ASSYGLAGHNEQF
j_call: TRBJ2-5; v_call: TRBV6-5; cdr3_aa: ASSYKWGQETQY
j_call: TRBJ2-1; v_call: TRBV20-1; cdr3_aa: SASLRYNEQF
j_call: TRBJ2-1; v_call: TRBV7-3; cdr3_aa: ASSSRTSEQF
j_call: TRBJ2-7; v_call: TRBV7-2; cdr3_aa: ASSSYYEQY
j_call: TRBJ1-2; v_call: TRBV15; cdr3_aa: ATSRGDSDYGYT
j_call: TRBJ2-5; v_call: TRBV20-1; cdr3_aa: SARGLEGLGFPTQY
j_call: TRBJ2-7; v_call: TRBV20-1; cdr3_aa: SARSTSGATYEQY
j_call: TRBJ2-2; v_call: TRBV12-3/TRBV12-4; cdr3_aa: ASSIGNTGELF
j_call: TRBJ2-5; v_call: TRBV10-3; cdr3_aa: AISEQETQY
j_call: TRBJ1-6; v_call: TRBV7-2; cdr3_aa: ASGKRSSYNSPLH
j_call: TRBJ2-5; v_call: TRBV25-1; cdr3_aa: ASSDWTGALETQY
j_call: TRBJ1-1; v_call: TRBV6-1; cdr3_aa: ASTVGQNTEAF
j_call: TRBJ2-2; v_call: TRBV6-2/TRBV6-3; cdr3_aa: ASRPAENTGELF
j_call: TRBJ2-3; v_call: TRBV20-1; cdr3_aa: SAREASTDTQY
j_call: TRBJ2-2; v_call: TRBV5-4; cdr3_aa: ASSLGRGRFTGELF
j_call: TRBJ2-5; v_call: TRBV10-3; cdr3_aa: AISEARAGGLETQY
j_call: TRBJ2-1; v_call: TRBV5-6; cdr3_aa: ASSLDYYNEQF
j_call: TRBJ1-6; v_call: TRBV7-8; cdr3_aa: ASSSSLPGSVFAPLH
j_call: TRBJ2-5; v_call: TRBV6-1; cdr3_aa: ASSVGTGETQY
j_call: TRBJ2-1; v_call: TRBV18; cdr3_aa: ASSGGNEQF